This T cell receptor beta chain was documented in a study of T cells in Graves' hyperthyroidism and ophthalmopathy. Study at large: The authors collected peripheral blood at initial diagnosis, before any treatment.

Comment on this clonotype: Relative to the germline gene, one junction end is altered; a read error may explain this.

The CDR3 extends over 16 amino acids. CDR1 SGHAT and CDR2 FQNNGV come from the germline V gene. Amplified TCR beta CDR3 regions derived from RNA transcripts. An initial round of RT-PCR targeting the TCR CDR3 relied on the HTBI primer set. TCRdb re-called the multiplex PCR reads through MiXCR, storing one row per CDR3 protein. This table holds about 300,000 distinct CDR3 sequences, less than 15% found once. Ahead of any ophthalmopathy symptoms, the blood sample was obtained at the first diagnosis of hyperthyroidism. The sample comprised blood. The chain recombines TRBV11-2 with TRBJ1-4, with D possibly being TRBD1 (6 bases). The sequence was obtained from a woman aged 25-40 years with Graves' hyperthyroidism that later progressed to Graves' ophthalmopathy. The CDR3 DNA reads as TGTGCCAGCAGCGTCGGGGGCAAGATAACTAATGAAAAACTGCTTTTT. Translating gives CASSVGGKITNEKLLF.